The TCR beta chain under discussion was sequenced for a study of cytotoxic CD8 clonotypes in ibrutinib-treated CLL. For the study at large: Response samples were taken after a median of about twelve months on treatment, range 6 to 36.

This CDR3 region has 17 residues. V shed 1 base and J 2 bases; nucleotides not matched to a gene: 10. From germline, CDR1 is SGHTA and CDR2 FQGNSA. Libraries were prepared by immunoSEQ multiplex PCR; TCRdb keeps only in-frame clonotypes and omits some of them. The repertoire holds 150,000 to 200,000 clones, more than 75% seen once, with roughly 2% in the top ten. J is TRBJ2-7 and V is TRBV7-2; 8 bases are a match to TRBD2. Sequencing was performed on PBMCs, taken after 12 months of ibrutinib treatment. The receptor was derived from a human donor with chronic lymphocytic leukemia. CDR3 coding DNA: TGTGCCAGCAGCTTAGGCCCCTCCATTAGCGGGGCCTACGAGCAGTACTTC. This translates into CASSLGPSISGAYEQYF.